This TCR beta chain was retrieved from a study of blood T cell repertoires in COVID-19. The overall study: COVID-19 samples, acute and convalescent, were from the United States, Italy and Spain.

Produced via immunoSEQ multiplex PCR; TCRdb's table is partial and in-frame only. The sample records fewer than 500,000 clones, approximately 92% being singletons. Individuals drawn from around 25 US areas were roughly 18 to 95 years old. In the case of this clone: Other DNA sequences from this sample encode an identical CDR3 as well.

Germline-derived CDR1 and CDR2 are LGHDT and YNNKEL (reference sequence). J was trimmed by 6 bases and V by 1 base; bases with no gene match: 3. This CDR3 region has 14 residues. What was sequenced was PBMCs or T cells enriched from blood (not recorded which). The rearrangement joins TRBV3-1 (or the pseudogene TRBV3-2) to TRBJ2-7, with 10 bases that match TRBD2. The clonotype was recovered from a man aged 25 to 45 who had recovered from COVID-19. In DNA form, the CDR3 reads TGTGCCAGCAGCCAAGCTAGCGGGAGCGGCGAGCAGTACTTC. It yields the protein CASSQASGSGEQYF.